The source of this T cell receptor beta chain is a study of T cell repertoires in cytomegalovirus infection. Study-wide background: Recently identified HLA-C-restricted and well-studied HLA-B-restricted CMV epitopes were used. Both CMV infection and a matching HLA type were indicated by public TCR beta signatures. Whole-study findings and limits: Predominance within the ex vivo response was attributable to HLA-C-restricted CMV-specific TCR beta clonotypes.

This CDR3 has 13 residues. V was trimmed by 4 bases and J by 5 bases, leaving 11 bases between them. There are a few counts of this clonotype. The antigen is not known. TCRdb reprocessed the reads via MiXCR and lists one record per CDR3 protein. There are some 310,000 distinct CDR3 sequences in the sample; 20% to 30% occur only once, and about 14% lies in the top ten. Sequencing used cultured PBMCs, obtained from culture after CMV antigen stimulation. The chain uses TRBV12-3 or TRBV12-4 and TRBJ2-5; D is uncertain. This receptor was obtained from a human donor in good health (CMV status not recorded). Some clones in this sample may be carry-over from other donors' samples. This CDR3 reads CASSSTASETQYF. For the CDR3, the DNA is TGTGCCAGCAGTTCCACGGCGTCGGAGACCCAGTACTTC.